This T cell receptor beta chain derives from a study of post-analysis software for immune sequencing data. General study findings and limits: Compared against controls, patients with multiple sclerosis displayed significantly lower normalized Chao1 diversity.

The library was made from cDNA and included unique molecular identifiers. Via MiXCR, TCRdb re-called the PCR reads, giving one row per CDR3 protein. The sample has about 820,000 distinct CDR3 sequences; about 50% are singletons. This clonotype was counted once. The antigen remains unidentified. The material sequenced was blood. This TCR derives from a girl aged 5 to 17 with multiple sclerosis.

This CDR3 is CASSKPSGPYTDTQYF. In DNA, the CDR3 is TGTGCCAGCAGCAAACCTTCGGGGCCCTACACAGATACGCAGTATTTT. The J gene is TRBJ2-3, the V gene TRBV5-6; D tentatively reads TRBD1 or TRBD2 (5 bases each). V was shortened by 4 bases and J by 2 bases, with 17 bases between the two germline ends. CDR3 length: 16 amino acids. Germline values: CDR1 SGHDT, CDR2 YYEEEE.